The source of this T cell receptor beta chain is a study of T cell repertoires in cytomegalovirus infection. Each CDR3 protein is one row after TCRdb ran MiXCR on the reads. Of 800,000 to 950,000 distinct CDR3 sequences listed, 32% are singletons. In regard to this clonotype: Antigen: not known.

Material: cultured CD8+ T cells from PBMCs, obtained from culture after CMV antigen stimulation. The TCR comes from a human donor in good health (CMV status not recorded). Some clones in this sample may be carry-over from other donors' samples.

The CDR3, as DNA: TGTGCTAGTGGTTTGGTACTCTCTGGCTACACCTTC. Translating gives CASGLVLSGYTF. The rearrangement joins TRBV12-5 to TRBJ1-2; no definite D call. The CDR3 is 12 amino acids. The germline V gene has CDR1 LGHNT and CDR2 FRNRAP. V lost 0 bases and J 7 bases, leaving 6 bases between the germline ends.